The clone carrying this T cell receptor (beta chain) was picked up a small number of times. Its antigen is still unknown. Germline V gene sequence: CDR1 MNHEY, CDR2 SVGAGI. V lost 0 bases and J lost 4, with 16 bases in between. CDR3 size: 16 residues. A single record per CDR3 protein comes from TCRdb applying MiXCR to the RT-PCR reads. This sample has about 160,000 distinct CDR3 sequences; about 10% occur once, and the top ten carry around 40%. The sample belongs to a study of response to subunit inactivated influenza vaccine. Study-level points and caveats: The study's authors posited that every seasonal influenza vaccination enlists few new T cells.

V is TRBV6-5 and J is TRBJ2-7; D is unresolved. Sequenced material: CD8+ T cells sorted from PBMCs, taken less than 30 months after vaccination. This clonotype was obtained from a man aged 45 to 75 who received an inactivated influenza vaccine. CDR3 DNA: TGTGCCAGCAGTTACTCGAGTATGCGTCTTGGGTACGAGCAGTACTTC. It yields the protein CASSYSSMRLGYEQYF.